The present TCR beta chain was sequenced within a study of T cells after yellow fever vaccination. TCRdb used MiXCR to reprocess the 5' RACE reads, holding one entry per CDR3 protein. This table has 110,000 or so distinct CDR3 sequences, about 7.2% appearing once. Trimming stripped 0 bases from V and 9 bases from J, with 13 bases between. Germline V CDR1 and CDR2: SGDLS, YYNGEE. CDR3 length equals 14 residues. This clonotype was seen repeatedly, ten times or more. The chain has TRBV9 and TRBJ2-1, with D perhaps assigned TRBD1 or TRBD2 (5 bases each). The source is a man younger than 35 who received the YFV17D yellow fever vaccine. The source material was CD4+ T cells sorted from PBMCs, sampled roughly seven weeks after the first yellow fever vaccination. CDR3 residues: CASSVELRGPEQFF. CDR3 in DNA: TGTGCCAGCAGCGTAGAGCTTCGGGGCCCTGAGCAGTTCTTC.